These 16 T cell receptor beta chains originate from one sample sequenced in a study of cytomegalovirus exposure and HLA in healthy donors. The PCR had 60 Vbeta and 13 Jbeta primers. This table comes from immunoSEQ multiplex PCR, and its TCRdb copy is limited to in-frame clones, with some not included. This repertoire shows about 120,000 clones, approximately 80% found once; its top ten account for approximately 4.3%. Sequenced material: PBMCs. Receptors were obtained from a man aged 30-40 years in good health and CMV-seropositive.

The V gene is TRBV4-2, the J gene TRBJ1-3, with D unclear. Germline V gene sequence: CDR1 LGHNA, CDR2 YNFKEQ. The CDR3 spans 13 residues. V was pared by 6 bases and J by 2 bases, with 8 bases between. The CDR3 reads CASSVAPGNTIYF. DNA of the CDR3: TGTGCCAGCAGTGTGGCCCCTGGAAACACCATATATTTT.

This chain links TRBV5-1 with TRBJ2-3, with TRBD2 as a possible D gene (5 bases). Between the trimmed V and J ends, which lost 4 bases and 2 bases, there was a span of 11 bases. This CDR3 is 14 amino acids long. In germline, CDR1 is SGHRS, CDR2 YFSETQ. The chain's CDR3 is CASSAGLVTDTQYF. The CDR3 nucleotides read TGCGCCAGCAGCGCAGGACTTGTCACAGATACGCAGTATTTT.

V and J are TRBV19 and TRBJ2-4; weak D call: TRBD1 (6 bases). The V gene's germline CDR1 is LNHDA and CDR2 SQIVND (reference sequence). This CDR3 spans 15 amino acids. V gave up 8 bases and J gave up 3 bases, with 17 bases separating them. CDR3 nucleotide sequence: TGTGCCAGTGTTCAGGGGCTTGGCGACAAAAACATTCAGTACTTC. This translates into CASVQGLGDKNIQYF. The whole variable domain, remainder taken from reference TRBV19 and TRBJ2-4, is DGGITQSPKYLFRKEGQNVTLSCEQNLNHDAMYWYRQDPGQGLRLIYYSQIVNDFQKGDIAEGYSVSREKKESFPLTVTSAQKNPTAFYLCASVQGLGDKNIQYFGAGTRLSVL.

The chain employs TRBV5-6 and TRBJ2-7, with unresolved D. The CDR3 is made up of 14 amino acids. V lost 2 bases and J 3 bases, leaving 12 bases between the germline ends. From germline, CDR1 is SGHDT and CDR2 YYEEEE. The CDR3 DNA reads TGTGCCAGCAGCTTAGGCGGTTACCTCTACGAGCAGTACTTC. Encoded protein: CASSLGGYLYEQYF.

V is TRBV7-2 and J is TRBJ1-1; D gene ambiguous. The length of the CDR3 is 13 residues. From germline, CDR1 is SGHTA and CDR2 FQGNSA. V shed 8 bases and J shed 0 bases, with 10 bases lying between them. CDR3 amino acids: CASGDSMNTEAFF. Written as DNA, the CDR3 is TGTGCCAGCGGAGATTCGATGAACACTGAAGCTTTCTTT.

This clone has a single count. The chain carries TRBV5-1 and TRBJ2-6; D might be TRBD2 (6 bases). Germline V gives CDR1 SGHRS, CDR2 YFSETQ. V shed 5 bases and J shed 2 bases, with 14 bases lying between them. This CDR3 comprises 16 residues. The CDR3 sequence: CASSWREPTGANVLTF. DNA of the CDR3: TGCGCCAGCAGTTGGAGGGAGCCGACTGGGGCCAACGTCCTGACTTTC.

The chain is built from TRBV7-6 and TRBJ2-2; D may be TRBD1 (6 bases). CDR1 is SGHVS, CDR2 FNYEAQ, per germline. Trimming stripped 1 base from V and 0 bases from J, with 18 bases between. CDR3 length: 19 residues. In DNA, the CDR3 is TGTGCCAGCAGCTTAGATCGGGCGTGGGACACTTCGAACACCGGGGAGCTGTTTTTT. Its translation: CASSLDRAWDTSNTGELFF.

The genes are TRBV13 and TRBJ2-5, with 9 bases fitting TRBD1. CDR1 PRHDT and CDR2 FYEKMQ come from the germline V gene (reference sequence). V gave up 4 bases and J gave up 5 bases; unmatched junction bases: 14. The CDR3 runs to 17 residues. CDR3 protein: CASSSGGQGSLSETQYF. In DNA form, the CDR3 reads TGTGCCAGCAGCTCAGGGGGACAGGGATCCCTTAGTGAGACCCAGTACTTC.

The chain couples TRBV7-9 to TRBJ1-1, with 7 positions matching TRBD1. The CDR3 consists of 15 residues. Looked up from germline, CDR1 is SEHNR and CDR2 is FQNEAQ (reference sequence). The V and J ends lost 5 bases and 5 bases, in that order; junction bases with no gene match: 11. The CDR3 loop reads CASSPLTGELTEAFF. The CDR3 nucleotides are TGTGCCAGCAGCCCCCTCACAGGGGAATTAACTGAAGCTTTCTTT.

This clone was found once. Compared with germline, one end of the junction differs, possibly owing to a read error. Other nucleotide sequences in the sample specify the same CDR3. The chain uses TRBV28 and TRBJ2-7, with D possibly matching TRBD1 (6 bases). The CDR3 is 16 residues long. CDR1 MDHEN and CDR2 SYDVKM come from the germline V gene. Here the CDR3 DNA reads TGTGCCAGCAGCCCCTCATTTGTGGGGGCCACCTATGAGCAGTACTTC. This sequence encodes CASSPSFVGATYEQYF.

The V gene is TRBV30, the J gene TRBJ2-3; D uncertain. Germline V CDR1 and CDR2: GTSNPN, SVGIG (reference sequence). Between the trimmed V and J ends, which lost 1 base and 6 bases, there was a span of 8 bases. The CDR3 sequence is 12 residues long. This CDR3 reads CAWSGLEDTQYF. The CDR3 DNA reads TGTGCCTGGAGTGGCCTAGAGGATACGCAGTATTTT.

This clone was seen a few times. The chain combines TRBV5-4 with TRBJ2-3; 8 bases line up with TRBD2. V dropped 1 base and J dropped 0; count of bases not matched to a gene: 1. The CDR3 sequence is 15 residues long. CDR1 is SGHNT, CDR2 YYREEE, per germline (reference sequence). The CDR3 DNA sequence: TGTGCCAGCAGCTTGTTAGCGGGGAGCACAGATACGCAGTATTTT. Translated: CASSLLAGSTDTQYF.

This clone was counted once. The chain couples TRBV6-5 to TRBJ2-2; TRBD2 might be the D (5 bases). Trimming pared 4 bases from V and 0 bases from J, leaving 12 bases between. This CDR3 region has 16 residues. The germline gives CDR1 MNHEY, CDR2 SVGAGI. Written as DNA, the CDR3 is TGTGCCAGCAGTTTTGGACTGCCTCCGAACACCGGGGAGCTGTTTTTT. This translates into CASSFGLPPNTGELFF.

The V gene is TRBV5-1, the J gene TRBJ1-1; 10 bases match TRBD1. The CDR3 is 14 amino acids. Germline CDR1 is SGHRS and CDR2 is YFSETQ. The J segment lost 10 bases and the V segment lost 1 base, leaving 7 bases of the junction unmatched. CDR3 nucleotides: TGCGCCAGCAGCTTGTCCGGGACAGGGGACGGAGCTTTCTTT. Its protein is CASSLSGTGDGAFF. The variable domain in full, completed from reference TRBV5-1 and TRBJ1-1, reads KAGVTQTPRYLIKTRGQQVTLSCSPISGHRSVSWYQQTPGQGLQFLFEYFSETQRNKGNFPGRFSGRQFSNSRSEMNVSTLELGDSALYLCASSLSGTGDGAFFGQGTRLTVV.

Only one count was recorded for this clone. The chain links TRBV4-2 to TRBJ1-5, with D perhaps TRBD1 (5 bases). Germline values: CDR1 LGHNA, CDR2 YNFKEQ. The CDR3 loop spans 15 amino acids. V gave up 0 bases and J gave up 3 bases, with 9 bases separating them. CDR3 in amino acids: CASSQDGAFNQPQHF. Written as DNA, the CDR3 is TGTGCCAGCAGCCAAGATGGGGCGTTCAATCAGCCCCAGCATTTT.

The V gene is TRBV5-6, the J gene TRBJ2-7, with D possibly TRBD2 on 6 matching bases. Trimming shortened V by 5 bases and J by 1 base, and 13 bases separated the two germline ends. The CDR3 sequence is 14 residues long. The germline CDR1 and CDR2 sequences are SGHDT and YYEEEE. This chain's CDR3 is CASRHRTKSYEQYF. CDR3 nucleotide sequence: TGTGCCAGCAGACACAGGACTAAATCCTACGAGCAGTACTTC.